These T cell receptor beta chains were read from a single sample in a study of a mutant IDH1 vaccine in newly diagnosed glioma. Clones were read by immunoSEQ multiplex PCR, and TCRdb kept only the in-frame ones, dropping some. The sample contains roughly 70,000 clones, 84% of which appear only once. No antigens are known for them. The source material was PBMCs, sampled from a glioma patient whose treatment included an IDH1 peptide vaccine. These receptors all come from a young man with glioma. The CDR3 runs from the conserved cysteine through the conserved F or W. The D gene is left open where the match is weak. Expanded clones get a size class; other rows say once, few or many, or leave the size out.

CDR3aa: CSVDRVQGGFIGQFF; CDR3nt: TGCAGCGTTGATCGTGTGCAGGGAGGTTTTATCGGGCAGTTCTTC; abundance: NA; v_gene: TRBV29-1; j_gene: TRBJ2-1; d_gene: NA
CDR3aa: CASSLSNGYEQYF; CDR3nt: TGTGCCAGCAGTTTATCGAATGGGTACGAGCAGTACTTC; abundance: NA; v_gene: TRBV27; j_gene: TRBJ2-7; d_gene: NA
CDR3aa: CASSFLRGSTDTQYF; CDR3nt: TGTGCCAGCAGCTTTCTTCGGGGTAGCACAGATACGCAGTATTTT; abundance: NA; v_gene: TRBV7-2; j_gene: TRBJ2-3; d_gene: NA
CDR3aa: CASSLSSGTNTGELFF; CDR3nt: TGCGCCAGCAGCTTGTCGAGCGGGACAAACACCGGGGAGCTGTTTTTT; abundance: NA; v_gene: TRBV5-1; j_gene: TRBJ2-2; d_gene: NA
CDR3aa: CAWSEPENYYGYTF; CDR3nt: TGTGCCTGGAGTGAGCCAGAAAATTACTATGGCTACACCTTC; abundance: NA; v_gene: TRBV30; j_gene: TRBJ1-2; d_gene: NA
CDR3aa: CASSLLDGRVTEAFF; CDR3nt: TGTGCCAGCAGCTTGCTAGATGGCAGGGTCACTGAAGCTTTCTTT; abundance: NA; v_gene: TRBV7-2; j_gene: TRBJ1-1; d_gene: NA
CDR3aa: CAISGAKNIQYF; CDR3nt: TGTGCCATTTCGGGGGCCAAAAACATTCAGTACTTC; abundance: NA; v_gene: TRBV28; j_gene: TRBJ2-4; d_gene: NA
CDR3aa: CASSGEAGYTGELFF; CDR3nt: TGTGCCAGCAGCGGCGAGGCTGGCTACACCGGGGAGCTGTTTTTT; abundance: NA; v_gene: TRBV7-2; j_gene: TRBJ2-2; d_gene: NA
CDR3aa: CASSVGGGLLFF; CDR3nt: TGTGCCAGCAGCGTAGGAGGAGGACTACTGTTTTTT; abundance: few; v_gene: TRBV9; j_gene: TRBJ1-4; d_gene: NA
CDR3aa: CASIPGARVYNEQFF; CDR3nt: TGTGCCAGCATACCCGGGGCAAGGGTTTACAATGAGCAGTTCTTC; abundance: NA; v_gene: TRBV6-1; j_gene: TRBJ2-1; d_gene: NA
CDR3aa: CASSSWVVGTEAFF; CDR3nt: TGTGCCAGCAGTTCCTGGGTGGTGGGCACTGAAGCTTTCTTT; abundance: NA; v_gene: TRBV6-5; j_gene: TRBJ1-1; d_gene: NA
CDR3aa: CASSFHREFGANVLTF; CDR3nt: TGTGCCAGCAGCTTTCACAGGGAATTTGGGGCCAACGTCCTGACTTTC; abundance: NA; v_gene: TRBV7-9; j_gene: TRBJ2-6; d_gene: NA
CDR3aa: CASRQGRETQYF; CDR3nt: TGTGCCAGCAGACAGGGGAGGGAGACCCAGTACTTC; abundance: NA; v_gene: TRBV6-5; j_gene: TRBJ2-5; d_gene: NA
CDR3aa: CASSFHPEGNPSYEQYF; CDR3nt: TGTGCCAGCAGCTTCCACCCAGAGGGGAACCCCTCCTACGAGCAGTACTTC; abundance: NA; v_gene: TRBV9; j_gene: TRBJ2-7; d_gene: NA
CDR3aa: CASNNRQGLMAEAFF; CDR3nt: TGTGCCAGCAACAACAGACAGGGCCTCATGGCTGAAGCTTTCTTT; abundance: NA; v_gene: TRBV6-5; j_gene: TRBJ1-1; d_gene: TRBD1
CDR3aa: CASSQQGATGELFF; CDR3nt: TGTGCCAGTAGTCAACAGGGGGCCACCGGGGAGCTGTTTTTT; abundance: NA; v_gene: TRBV19; j_gene: TRBJ2-2; d_gene: TRBD1
CDR3aa: CASTSDTAEAFF; CDR3nt: TGTGCCAGCACCTCGGACACGGCTGAAGCTTTCTTT; abundance: NA; v_gene: TRBV6-5; j_gene: TRBJ1-1; d_gene: NA
CDR3aa: CASSWTRDRGTDTQYF; CDR3nt: TGTGCCAGCAGCTGGACCCGGGACAGGGGAACAGATACGCAGTATTTT; abundance: NA; v_gene: TRBV5-7; j_gene: TRBJ2-3; d_gene: TRBD1
CDR3aa: CASSARTGPGTEAFF; CDR3nt: TGTGCCAGCAGCGCCCGGACAGGGCCGGGCACTGAAGCTTTCTTT; abundance: NA; v_gene: TRBV9; j_gene: TRBJ1-1; d_gene: TRBD1
CDR3aa: CASSRGVLNTGELFF; CDR3nt: TGTGCCAGCAGTAGGGGAGTTCTGAACACCGGGGAGCTGTTTTTT; abundance: NA; v_gene: TRBV6-5; j_gene: TRBJ2-2; d_gene: NA
CDR3aa: CASSLLLVPSSGNTIYF; CDR3nt: TGTGCCAGCAGCTTGCTTTTGGTCCCGAGCTCTGGAAACACCATATATTTT; abundance: NA; v_gene: TRBV5-8; j_gene: TRBJ1-3; d_gene: NA
CDR3aa: CASSIYPLAGRHNEQFF; CDR3nt: TGTGCCAGTAGTATATACCCTCTAGCGGGAAGACACAATGAGCAGTTCTTC; abundance: NA; v_gene: TRBV19; j_gene: TRBJ2-1; d_gene: TRBD2